This T cell receptor beta chain emerged from a study of cytomegalovirus exposure and HLA in healthy donors. Study-wide results and caveats: As a later analysis showed, a missense DCLRE1C variant was linked to trimming of TCR beta V- and J-genes. Cytomegalovirus association was listed for about 180 TCR beta chains. The likely origin of a cluster of highly shared sequence variants was a sequencing artifact.

Both 60 Vbeta primers and 13 Jbeta primers went into the PCR. The table came from immunoSEQ multiplex PCR; TCRdb's copy has only in-frame clones and leaves some out. The sample has 78,000 or so clones; less than 85% are singletons. This clone was seen more than once but under ten times. As yet, its antigen is unknown. After removal of 7 bases from V and 0 bases from J, the junction contained 12 bases not matched to a gene. CDR1 and CDR2 from the germline V gene are WNHNN and SYGVQD (reference sequence). There are 17 residues in the CDR3. Sequencing used PBMCs. The chain combines TRBV10-1 with TRBJ1-1; TRBD1 aligns across 9 bases. This sequence originates from a woman aged 45-59 years in good health and CMV-seronegative. Written as DNA, the CDR3 is TGCGCCAGCACCAAAAAACCGGGACAGGGAATGAACACTGAAGCTTTCTTT. Its protein product is CASTKKPGQGMNTEAFF.